One sample yielded the 24 T cell receptor beta chains listed below, sequenced in a study of patients and donors after allogeneic stem cell transplantation (TCRdb year 2020). Receptor amplification or capture employed RT-PCR. The sample was run on a NextSeq 550. TCRdb ran its own pipeline on the public reads, namely fastp trimming at Q25 and MiXCR clone calling, and kept in-frame beta chains. For every CDR3 protein sequence, its rows merge into one entry that carries the most common genes and DNA. The sample table contains approximately 88,000 distinct CDR3 sequences; only one count was recorded for less than 5% of them. Around 3% of the sample is in the top ten clones. Sequencing was carried out using blood, either unsorted or a sorted T cell fraction (not recorded which). These receptors originate from a human donor who was either an allogeneic HSCT recipient or a stem cell or donor lymphocyte infusion donor (not recorded which). It is not recorded whose cells these are; they may come from a transplant donor.

The rearrangement joins TRBV5-1 to TRBJ2-3; D is ambiguous. V lost 4 bases and J 2 bases, leaving 26 bases between the germline ends. The CDR3 consists of 19 residues. Germline V CDR1 and CDR2: SGHRS, YFSETQ. In DNA, the CDR3 is TGCGCCAGCAGCCCAGCCGGGCGGTTGGGCCGGAGCTTCACAGATACGCAGTATTTT. Translation gives CASSPAGRLGRSFTDTQYF.

This clonotype has more than one count but fewer than ten. The J gene is TRBJ2-7, the V gene TRBV6-5; 10 bases are shared with TRBD2. The CDR3 consists of 14 residues. V was clipped by 4 bases and J by 2 bases; unmatched bases: 2. Per the germline V gene, CDR1 is MNHEY and CDR2 is SVGAGI. CDR3 loop: CASSLSGGAYEQYF. The CDR3 bases are TGTGCCAGCAGTTTAAGCGGGGGGGCCTACGAGCAGTACTTC.

This clonotype was seen repeatedly, ten times or more. The gene calls are TRBV18 and TRBJ2-5, with D possibly being TRBD1 (5 bases). Germline CDR1 is KGHSH and CDR2 is LQKENI. This CDR3 spans 15 amino acids. The ends were cut back, 4 bases at V and 0 bases at J, with 12 bases in the middle. CDR3 region: CASSQPTVYQETQYF. The CDR3 nucleotides are TGTGCCAGCTCACAACCGACAGTGTACCAAGAGACCCAGTACTTC.

In its sample, this clonotype was seen a few times. The rearrangement joins TRBV19 to TRBJ1-5; 8 bases are shared with TRBD1. The CDR3 loop spans 13 amino acids. Germline V lookup: CDR1 LNHDA, CDR2 SQIVND (reference sequence). Trimming at V came to 7 bases and at J to 5 bases, leaving 4 bases not matched to a gene. The CDR3 reads CASNVDRDQPQHF. The DNA of the CDR3 is TGTGCCAGTAACGTGGACAGGGATCAGCCCCAGCATTTT.

This clonotype was counted at least ten times. The rearrangement joins TRBV18 to TRBJ1-1; possible D gene TRBD1, 5 bases. Trimming took off 3 bases at V and 4 bases at J, with 12 bases between the two ends. Germline V lookup: CDR1 KGHSH, CDR2 LQKENI. The CDR3 loop spans 14 amino acids. CDR3 DNA: TGTGCCAGCTCACCGGCGGGGGTGGGCACTGAAGCTTTCTTT. Translation gives CASSPAGVGTEAFF.

This clonotype occurred many times. The chain uses TRBV11-2 and TRBJ2-2; D gene unclear. Trimming shortened V by 2 bases and J by 5 bases, and 12 bases separated the two germline ends. The CDR3 runs to 15 residues. Germline values: CDR1 SGHAT, CDR2 FQNNGV. The CDR3 sequence is CASSLKLLLTGELFF. The CDR3, as DNA: TGTGCCAGCAGCTTAAAATTACTCCTTACCGGGGAGCTGTTTTTT.

This clonotype was seen more than once but under ten times. The chain carries TRBV11-2 and TRBJ1-2, with 7 bases that match TRBD1. Unmatched junction bases numbered 4, after V lost 8 bases and J lost 4 bases. The germline CDR1 and CDR2 sequences are SGHAT and FQNNGV. This CDR3 comprises 12 residues. The CDR3 coding sequence is TGTGCCAGCGGACAGGAGGGCTATGGCTACACCTTC. Encoded protein: CASGQEGYGYTF.

The J gene is TRBJ2-3, the V gene TRBV18, with TRBD1 matching 9 bases. The CDR3 runs 16 residues. Germline CDR1 and CDR2: KGHSH and LQKENI. Trimming took 6 bases from V and 4 from J; bases not matched to a gene: 11. CDR3 in DNA: TGTGCCAGCTCGTCAACCGGGACAGGGAGTCCAGATACGCAGTATTTT. This translates into CASSSTGTGSPDTQYF. The full variable domain, its missing parts supplied by reference TRBV18 and TRBJ2-3, is NAGVMQNPRHLVRRRGQEARLRCSPMKGHSHVYWYRQLPEEGLKFMVYLQKENIIDESGMPKERFSAEFPKEGPSILRIQQVVRGDSAAYFCASSSTGTGSPDTQYFGPGTRLTVL.

This clonotype showed up many times. The chain joins TRBV29-1 to TRBJ2-2, with D tentatively TRBD2 (6 bases). CDR1 and CDR2 from the germline V gene are SQVTM and ANQGSEA. The V gene lost 7 bases and the J gene lost 3 bases, with 12 bases spanning the gap. CDR3 length equals 13 residues. CDR3 sequence: CSAPDYYTGELFF. The CDR3 DNA follows: TGCAGCGCCCCGGACTACTACACCGGGGAGCTGTTTTTT.

This clonotype was counted ten times or more. This chain joins TRBV29-1 and TRBJ1-1, with no clear D. This CDR3 has 15 residues. Germline loops: CDR1 SQVTM, CDR2 ANQGSEA. V lost 8 bases and J lost 3, with 22 bases in between. The CDR3 is CSSAPLLTIHTEAFF. The CDR3 DNA sequence: TGCAGCTCCGCCCCGCTATTGACAATACACACTGAAGCTTTCTTT.

As for this clonotype: A much bigger clone sits one base away, suggesting this may be a read error. The rearrangement links TRBV28 to TRBJ2-1, with 9 bases that match TRBD1. Germline V gives CDR1 MDHEN, CDR2 SYDVKM. The CDR3 is 16 amino acids. The CDR3 coding sequence is TGTGCCAGCAATCCCTCTGGGACAGGGATATACAATGAGGAGTTCTTC. It specifies CASNPSGTGIYNEEFF.

At least ten counts were recorded for this clonotype. This chain uses TRBV27 with TRBJ1-1; maybe TRBD1 (6 bases). The CDR3 sequence is 19 residues long. Germline loops: CDR1 MNHEY, CDR2 SMNVEV (reference sequence). V lost 3 bases and J 10 bases, leaving 33 bases between the germline ends. DNA for the CDR3: TGTGCCAGCAGTTTGAAGGCGGGGGGCGACAGATACGGGGGCGTTGGAGCTTTCTTT. Its protein is CASSLKAGGDRYGGVGAFF.

This chain joins TRBV15 and TRBJ1-1, with a tentative D call TRBD1 (6 bases). V lost 7 bases and J 3 bases, leaving 12 bases between the germline ends. In germline, CDR1 is LNHNV, CDR2 YYDKDF (reference sequence). The CDR3 spans 13 residues. CDR3 sequence reads: CATNRAWDTEAFF. CDR3 bases: TGTGCCACCAACAGGGCGTGGGACACTGAAGCTTTCTTT.

This clonotype was seen many times. The rearrangement joins TRBV5-1 to TRBJ2-5; 7 nucleotides agree with TRBD2. The germline V gene has CDR1 SGHRS and CDR2 YFSETQ. The CDR3 totals 14 residues. The trim removed 2 bases at V and 5 bases at J, leaving 6 bases unmatched. The CDR3 loop reads CASSFGGGDETQYF. CDR3 DNA: TGCGCCAGCAGCTTTGGGGGGGGAGACGAGACCCAGTACTTC.

This clonotype occurred many times. The genes are TRBV5-1 and TRBJ1-1, with a weak D call TRBD1 (5 bases). The length of the CDR3 is 15 residues. Germline-derived CDR1 and CDR2 are SGHRS and YFSETQ. V was shortened by 4 bases and J by 7 bases, with 20 bases between the two germline ends. The CDR3 DNA reads as TGCGCCAGCAGCGTGAGTCTGGGGCTTAAAGGTGAAGCTTTCTTT. Translation gives CASSVSLGLKGEAFF.

This clonotype has a count of ten or more. The chain is built from TRBV3-1 and TRBJ1-5; D is perhaps TRBD1 (5 bases). Trimming removed 1 base at V and 5 bases at J, with 9 bases between. Per germline, CDR1 LGHDT and CDR2 YNNKEL (reference sequence). The CDR3 is made up of 14 amino acids. Written as DNA, the CDR3 is TGTGCCAGCAGCCAAGCAGGGAACCATCAGCCCCAGCATTTT. Its translation: CASSQAGNHQPQHF.

The chain links TRBV5-1 to TRBJ2-1; the match to TRBD2 covers 10 bases. V lost 6 bases, J lost 2 bases, and 8 bases stayed unmatched. This CDR3 has 16 residues. From germline, CDR1 is SGHRS and CDR2 YFSETQ. CDR3 coding DNA: TGCGCCAGCATGGAGACTAGCGGGTCAACCTACAATGAGCAGTTCTTC. This sequence encodes CASMETSGSTYNEQFF.

This clonotype occurred many times. The chain employs TRBV6-1 and TRBJ2-3; 7 bases agree with TRBD2. In germline, CDR1 is MNHNS, CDR2 SASEGT. The CDR3 has 15 residues. With V trimmed by 4 bases and J by 4 bases, 8 bases remained unmatched. Here the CDR3 reads CASSVERGGADTQYF. For the CDR3, the DNA is TGTGCCAGCAGTGTGGAGCGGGGCGGGGCAGATACGCAGTATTTT.

With respect to this clonotype: A much larger clone is a single base away; this may be a read error. The chain carries TRBV5-6 and TRBJ1-6; D is undetermined. The CDR3 runs to 12 residues. Germline V gives CDR1 SGHDT, CDR2 YYEEEE. This CDR3 reads CASSLESSPLRF. The CDR3 DNA reads as TGTGCCAGCAGCTTGGAGTCTTCACCCCTCCGCTTT.

At least ten counts were recorded for this clonotype. This chain links TRBV7-2 with TRBJ2-3, with D possibly being TRBD2 (5 bases). The V end was cut by 4 bases, the J end by 3 bases, with 8 bases between. CDR3 length: 13 amino acids. The germline gives CDR1 SGHTA, CDR2 FQGNSA. The CDR3 nucleotides are TGTGCCAGCAGCTCGGACTGGACAGATACGCAGTATTTT. Translated: CASSSDWTDTQYF.

This chain connects TRBV7-2 to TRBJ2-5; D call uncertain. This CDR3 has 13 residues. Trimming pared 5 bases from V and 7 bases from J, leaving 14 bases between. Germline CDR1 reads SGHTA; CDR2 reads FQGNSA. The CDR3 DNA follows: TGTGCCAGCAGCACGGGTCTCGTCGGGACCCAGTACTTC. Protein sequence: CASSTGLVGTQYF.

There are many counts of this clonotype. This chain uses TRBV6-2 or TRBV6-3 with TRBJ1-4, with D unresolved. Looked up from germline, CDR1 is MNHEY and CDR2 is SVGEGT. This CDR3 region has 14 residues. Deletions cut 6 bases from V and 8 bases from J, with 16 bases between. This CDR3 reads CASSPRLGGEKLFF. CDR3 nucleotides: TGTGCCAGCAGCCCCCGGTTGGGTGGAGAAAAACTGTTTTTT.

This clonotype was picked up a small number of times. An end of the junction differs from the germline gene, which may be a read error. The chain employs TRBV5-6 and TRBJ2-5, with a tentative D call TRBD1 (6 bases). Per germline, CDR1 SGHDT and CDR2 YYEEEE. This CDR3 has 13 amino acids. The CDR3 nucleotides read TGTGCCAGCAGCCCTAGATGGACAGAAGAGCCCTTCTTC. Protein product: CASSPRWTEEPFF.

This clonotype was recorded many times. V and J are TRBV5-1 and TRBJ1-4; 7 nucleotides line up with TRBD1. The V gene's germline CDR1 is SGHRS and CDR2 YFSETQ. The CDR3 is 15 residues long. Germline trimming cut 0 bases from V and 3 bases from J; bases unmatched to any gene: 2. The CDR3 nucleotides are TGCGCCAGCAGCTTGGAGGGGACAGCTAATGAAAAACTGTTTTTT. This sequence encodes CASSLEGTANEKLFF.